This T cell receptor (beta chain) was identified in a study of regulatory T cells in long-lasting Graves disease. Study-wide findings and caveats: Researchers examined only peripheral blood and not thyroid tissue.

After removal of 5 bases from V and 0 bases from J, the junction contained 6 bases not matched to a gene. Germline CDR1 is DFQATT and CDR2 is SNEGSKA (reference sequence). The CDR3 runs to 17 residues. According to the study, TCR beta libraries were built with iRepertoire HTBI primers and CDR3-region Arm-PCR. TCRdb recomputed calls from the multiplex PCR reads with MiXCR, one row per CDR3 protein. The sample holds about 440,000 distinct CDR3 sequences, about 15% seen once. The sample holds many counts of this clonotype. Antigen: not known. The time point here: newly diagnosed GD, antithyroid drugs for less than 3 months. RNA extracted from PBMCs served as the sequencing template. In addition, the sample was reused for a study of T cells in Graves' hyperthyroidism and ophthalmopathy. That study reports: Patients were excluded because of uncontrolled infection, other autoimmune disease, pregnancy or lactation. The model predicted ophthalmopathy a median about 6.6 months before onset.

This receptor was obtained from a woman aged 25 to 39 with Graves disease. The sequenced sample was peripheral blood mononuclear cells (PBMCs), obtained at new diagnosis, from a patient treated with antithyroid drugs. The chain links TRBV20-1 to TRBJ2-3; 15 bases fit TRBD2. The CDR3 region is CSAETGTSGRSTDTQYF. The CDR3, as DNA: TGCAGTGCTGAAACAGGGACTAGCGGGAGGAGCACAGATACGCAGTATTTT.